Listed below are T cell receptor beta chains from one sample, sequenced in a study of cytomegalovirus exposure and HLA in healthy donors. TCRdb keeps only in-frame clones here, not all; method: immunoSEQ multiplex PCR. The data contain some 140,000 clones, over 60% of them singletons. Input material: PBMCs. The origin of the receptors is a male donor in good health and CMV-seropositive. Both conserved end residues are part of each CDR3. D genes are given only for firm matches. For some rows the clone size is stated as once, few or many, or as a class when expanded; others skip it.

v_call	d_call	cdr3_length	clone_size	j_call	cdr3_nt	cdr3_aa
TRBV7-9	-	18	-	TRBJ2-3	TGTGCCAGCAGCTCCCGACGCGGCCGACGGTCTAGCACAGATACGCAGTATTTT	CASSSRRGRRSSTDTQYF
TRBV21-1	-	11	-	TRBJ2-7	TGTGCCAGGCTTAGGGGGTACGAGCAGTACTTC	CARLRGYEQYF
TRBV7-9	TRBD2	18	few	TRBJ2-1	TGTTCCAGCAGCACTCAGGGACTAGCGGGAGACCGATACAATGAGCAGTTCTTC	CSSSTQGLAGDRYNEQFF
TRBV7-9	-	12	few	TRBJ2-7	TGTGCCAGCAGCAAGACTATTTACGAGCAGTACTTC	CASSKTIYEQYF
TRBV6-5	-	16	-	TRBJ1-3	TGTGCCAGCAGTTCCCCCTCAGGCTACAGGGGAAACACCATATATTTT	CASSSPSGYRGNTIYF
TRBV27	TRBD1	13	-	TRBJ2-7	TGTGCCAGCAGGCTGGACAGGGGGCGGTTGGAGTACTTC	CASRLDRGRLEYF
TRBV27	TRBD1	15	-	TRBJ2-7	TGTGCCAGCAGCACTGGACAGGGGGACTCCTACGAGCAGTACTTC	CASSTGQGDSYEQYF
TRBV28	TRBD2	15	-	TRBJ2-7	TGTACCAGCAGTTTATGGCGGGGGAACTCCTACGAGCAGTACTTC	CTSSLWRGNSYEQYF
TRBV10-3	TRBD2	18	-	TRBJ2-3	TGTGCCATCAGTGAGTTAGGGACTAGCGGGAAATGGATGGATACGCAGTATTTT	CAISELGTSGKWMDTQYF
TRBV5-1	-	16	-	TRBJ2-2	TGCGCCAGCAGCTTGGCGGCTAGGTCGAACACCGGGGAGCTGTTTTTT	CASSLAARSNTGELFF
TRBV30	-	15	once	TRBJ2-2	TGTGCCTGGATTTCTGAGACTAGTTCGACCGGGGAGCTGTTTTTT	CAWISETSSTGELFF
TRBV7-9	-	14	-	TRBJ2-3	TGTGCCAGCAGCTTATTCGAGGACACAGATACGCAGTATTTT	CASSLFEDTDTQYF
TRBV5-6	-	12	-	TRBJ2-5	TGTGCCAGCTCTGGACAACAAGAGACCCAGTACTTC	CASSGQQETQYF
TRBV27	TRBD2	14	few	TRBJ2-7	TGTGCCAGCAGTTTAGCGGGGGGGATTTACGAGCAGTACTTC	CASSLAGGIYEQYF
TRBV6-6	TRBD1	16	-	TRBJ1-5	TGTGCCAGCAGTTACGACCGGGACAGGGTCGATCAGCCCCAGCATTTT	CASSYDRDRVDQPQHF
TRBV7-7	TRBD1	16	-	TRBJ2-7	TGTGCTAGCAGCCCTGGGATCGGGACAGTACCCTACGAGCAGTACTTC	CASSPGIGTVPYEQYF
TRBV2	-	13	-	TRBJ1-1	TGTGCCAGCAGTGATCTGACGGCGGGAAAAGCTTTCTTT	CASSDLTAGKAFF
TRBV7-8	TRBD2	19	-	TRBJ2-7	TGTGCCAGCAGCTTAGCGGCTAGCGGGAGCAACCCTAAGCCCTACGAGCAGTACTTC	CASSLAASGSNPKPYEQYF
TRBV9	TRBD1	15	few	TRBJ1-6	TGTGCCAGCAGCGTAGAGGGACAGCGGAATTCACCCCTCCACTTT	CASSVEGQRNSPLHF
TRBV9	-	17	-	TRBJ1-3	TGTGCCAGCAGCGTAGTAGGGGTACAGGCCTCTGGAAACACCATATATTTT	CASSVVGVQASGNTIYF
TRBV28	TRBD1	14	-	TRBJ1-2	TGTGCCAGCAGAAACTCCGGGACAGACTATGGCTACACCTTC	CASRNSGTDYGYTF
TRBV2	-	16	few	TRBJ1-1	TGTGCCAGCAGTGAAGCCACCAACACAGGGTACGGGAAAGCTTTCTTT	CASSEATNTGYGKAFF
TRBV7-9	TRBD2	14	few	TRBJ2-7	TGTGCCAGCAGCTCTTCCTGGACTAGGCACGAGCAGTACTTC	CASSSSWTRHEQYF
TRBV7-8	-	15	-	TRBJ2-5	TGTGCCAGCAGCGGGCCTACTAGAGTCGGGCAGACCCAGTACTTC	CASSGPTRVGQTQYF
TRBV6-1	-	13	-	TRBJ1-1	TGTGCCAGCAGTGAACAGGGAACCACTGAAGCTTTCTTT	CASSEQGTTEAFF
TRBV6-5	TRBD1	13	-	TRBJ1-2	TGTGCCAGCAGTCGAAACAGGGGCTATGGCTACACCTTC	CASSRNRGYGYTF
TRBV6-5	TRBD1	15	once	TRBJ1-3	TGTGCCAGCAGACTTAACAGGGGGGAAGGAAACACCATATATTTT	CASRLNRGEGNTIYF
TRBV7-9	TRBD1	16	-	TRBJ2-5	TGTGCCAGCAGCCTACAGGGGGCAGAGGGAATAGAGACCCAGTACTTC	CASSLQGAEGIETQYF
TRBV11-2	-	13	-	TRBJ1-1	TGTGCCAGCAGCTTTTTGAGGAACACTGAAGCTTTCTTT	CASSFLRNTEAFF
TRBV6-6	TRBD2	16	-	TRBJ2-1	TGTGCCAGCAGCGATAGCGGGGCAAGCTCCTACAATGAGCAGTTCTTC	CASSDSGASSYNEQFF
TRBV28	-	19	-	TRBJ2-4	TGTGCCAGCAGTTTACCGTTCGGGGGAATTGGAGGCTGGGGAAACATTCAGTACTTC	CASSLPFGGIGGWGNIQYF
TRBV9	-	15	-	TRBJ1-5	TGTGCCAGCAGCGTAGGCTCAGGGGATTATCAGCCCCAGCATTTT	CASSVGSGDYQPQHF
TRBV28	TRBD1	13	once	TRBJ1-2	TGTGCCAGCAGCAGGGACAGGGGTCTTGGCTACACCTTC	CASSRDRGLGYTF
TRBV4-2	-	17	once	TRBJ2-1	TGTGCCAGCAGCCAAGATGGCAGGACTCCCACCCACAATGAGCAGTTCTTC	CASSQDGRTPTHNEQFF
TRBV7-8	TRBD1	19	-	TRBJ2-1	TGTGCCAGCAGCCAATTCAGACGAGATACAGGGGGCCGTCGCAATGAGCAGTTCTTC	CASSQFRRDTGGRRNEQFF
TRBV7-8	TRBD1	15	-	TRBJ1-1	TGTGCCAGCAGCTTAGTAGACAGGGCGAACACTGAAGCTTTCTTT	CASSLVDRANTEAFF
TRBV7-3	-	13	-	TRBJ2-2	TGTGCCAGCAGAAAGGAGGGGCCCGGGGAGCTGTTTTTT	CASRKEGPGELFF
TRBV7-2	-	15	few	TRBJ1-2	TGTGCCAGCAGCCCCATGGGGAGGGCCGGGGGTGGCTACACCTTC	CASSPMGRAGGGYTF
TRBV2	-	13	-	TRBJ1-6	TGTGCCAGCAGTGAGGAGTGGAGTTCACCCCTCCACTTT	CASSEEWSSPLHF
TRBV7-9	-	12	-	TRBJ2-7	TGTGCCAGCAGCTTGGAGAGCCACGAGCAGTACTTC	CASSLESHEQYF
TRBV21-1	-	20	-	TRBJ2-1	TGTGCCAGCAGCAGGGACCGGGACAGGGAGACTAGCGGGAGTTGTAATGAGCAGTTCTTC	CASSRDRDRETSGSCNEQFF
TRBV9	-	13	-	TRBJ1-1	TGTGCCAGCAGCGTAGGAGGTACGACTGAAGCTTTCTTT	CASSVGGTTEAFF
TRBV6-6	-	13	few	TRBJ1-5	TGTGCCAGCAGTTACCTCGTTTTTCAGCCCCAGCATTTT	CASSYLVFQPQHF
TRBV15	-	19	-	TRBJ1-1	TGTGCCACCAGCAGACCCCAAATTGGGAAAGGGGTCTTGAACACTGAAGCTTTCTTT	CATSRPQIGKGVLNTEAFF
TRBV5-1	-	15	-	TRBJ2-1	TGCGCCAGCAGCTTGACCGGGAGCTCCTACAATGAGCAGTTCTTC	CASSLTGSSYNEQFF
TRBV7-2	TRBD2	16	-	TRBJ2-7	TGTGCCACCAAACAGTGGCCCGGGACTAGTCCCTACGAGCAGTACTTC	CATKQWPGTSPYEQYF
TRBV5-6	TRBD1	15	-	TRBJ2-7	TGTGCCAGCAGCTTGACCCCGGGACAGTCGATTGAGCAGTACTTC	CASSLTPGQSIEQYF
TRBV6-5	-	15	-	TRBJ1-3	TGTGCCAGCAGCCCCCAGGGGAACTCTGGAAACACCATATATTTT	CASSPQGNSGNTIYF
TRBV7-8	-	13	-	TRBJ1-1	TGTGCCAGCAGCTTAGGGCAGGGCGCGGGGGCTTTCTTT	CASSLGQGAGAFF
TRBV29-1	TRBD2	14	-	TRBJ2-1	TGCAGCGTCTACGTTAGCGGGAGGTACAATGAGCAGTTCTTC	CSVYVSGRYNEQFF
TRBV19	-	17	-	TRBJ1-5	TGTGCCAGTAGTATTTTCACCTTGTACCAGGGTTCTCAGCCCCAGCATTTT	CASSIFTLYQGSQPQHF
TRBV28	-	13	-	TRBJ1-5	TGTGCCAGCAGACGGGGGTTAGGTCAGCCCCAGCATTTT	CASRRGLGQPQHF
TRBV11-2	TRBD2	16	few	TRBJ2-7	TGTGCCAGCAGCTTAAACACGGGACTAGTGAGGCCCGAGCAGTACTTC	CASSLNTGLVRPEQYF
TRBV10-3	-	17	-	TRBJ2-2	TGTGCCATCCCCCGGGGGGCTTCGATTGATGACACCGGGGAGCTGTTTTTT	CAIPRGASIDDTGELFF
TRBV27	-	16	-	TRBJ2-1	TGTGCCAGCAGTACAGGACCCTTCAGCTCCTACAATGAGCAGTTCTTC	CASSTGPFSSYNEQFF
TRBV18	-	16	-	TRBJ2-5	TGTGCCAGCTCACCACGGGTTGGGGGGATCGGAGAGACCCAGTACTTC	CASSPRVGGIGETQYF
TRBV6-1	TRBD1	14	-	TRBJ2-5	TGTGCCAGCAGTGGTGCGGACAGGGTGGAGACCCAGTACTTC	CASSGADRVETQYF